This is a list of T cell receptor beta chains from one sample in a study of shared clonotypes between healthy human individuals. Clones were read by immunoSEQ multiplex PCR, and TCRdb kept only the in-frame ones, dropping some. The table lists approximately 2.5 million clones, around nine tenths of them singletons, with about 0.13% in the top ten. The sequencing sample was made of naive CD4+ T cells sorted from blood. The receptors were sampled from a man aged 18 to 29 in good health. CDR3s leave out the opening cysteine and the closing phenylalanine or tryptophan. The order of the fields is V gene, CDR3 protein.

V: TRBV30
CDR3: AWSTRDTQETQY

V: TRBV25-1
CDR3: ASSGTGLAGHNEQF

V: TRBV30
CDR3: AWSLQGTDTGELF

V: TRBV25-1
CDR3: ASRSAGPGNEQF

V: TRBV7-3
CDR3: ASSSYGGTEAF

V: TRBV27
CDR3: ASSPLLPGEEETQY

V: TRBV2
CDR3: ASRNPPTVYEQY

V: TRBV7-9
CDR3: ASSLDMGEEYHGYT

V: TRBV7-2
CDR3: ASSPRTGAQPQH

V: TRBV7-2
CDR3: ASSRYVSQPQH

V: TRBV9
CDR3: ASSPRQGGNTEAF

V: TRBV21-1
CDR3: ASSKEVKGAQPQH

V: TRBV10-3
CDR3: AISESSPGQVKGFYEQY

V: TRBV6-6
CDR3: ASSYSGGGEQY

V: TRBV9
CDR3: ASSQTDSNYGYT

V: TRBV4-2
CDR3: ASSQDVGGTNQETQY

V: TRBV5-1
CDR3: ASSLEENQF

V: TRBV12-5
CDR3: ASGPEAGFYEQY

V: TRBV7-6
CDR3: ASSLSLGVEGYT

V: TRBV5-5
CDR3: ASSKDRGSNQPQH

V: TRBV6-1
CDR3: ASSEQGYNQPQH

V: TRBV5-6
CDR3: ASTAVPLNEQY

V: TRBV5-1
CDR3: ASSELPDGELF

V: TRBV5-1
CDR3: ASSLAGGGQETQY

V: TRBV21-1
CDR3: AGSREGKNTGELF

V: TRBV18
CDR3: ASSSGTHTDTQY

V: TRBV30
CDR3: AWPITSGKTPPQETQY

V: TRBV19
CDR3: ASSDSGGGSEKLF

V: TRBV12-5
CDR3: ASGTGTSGDTQY

V: TRBV7-2
CDR3: ASSTGLENIQY

V: TRBV5-1
CDR3: ASSLTGGGNYGYT

V: TRBV7-8
CDR3: ASSLPPGNEQF

V: TRBV30
CDR3: AWSVPGAGYVNTGELF